This T cell receptor (beta chain) originates from a study of identical twins. TCRdb reprocessed the 5' RACE reads with MiXCR, giving one entry per CDR3 protein. Of 210,000 or so distinct CDR3 sequences detected, about 7.5% appear once; the ten largest clones hold about 1.9%. Germline V gene lookup returns CDR1 LNHNV and CDR2 YYDKDF (reference sequence). Trimming removed 1 base at V and 1 base at J, with 4 bases between. The CDR3 extends over 13 amino acids. These data were also filed under a second study, of yellow fever vaccine responses in identical twins.

The TCR originated in a woman aged 18-29 years in good health. This rearrangement joins TRBV15 to TRBJ2-5, with D hard to call. Sequenced material: memory (CD45RO+) T cells sorted from blood. CDR3: CATSRVTQETQYF. CDR3 nucleotide sequence: TGTGCCACCAGCAGAGTCACCCAAGAGACCCAGTACTTC.